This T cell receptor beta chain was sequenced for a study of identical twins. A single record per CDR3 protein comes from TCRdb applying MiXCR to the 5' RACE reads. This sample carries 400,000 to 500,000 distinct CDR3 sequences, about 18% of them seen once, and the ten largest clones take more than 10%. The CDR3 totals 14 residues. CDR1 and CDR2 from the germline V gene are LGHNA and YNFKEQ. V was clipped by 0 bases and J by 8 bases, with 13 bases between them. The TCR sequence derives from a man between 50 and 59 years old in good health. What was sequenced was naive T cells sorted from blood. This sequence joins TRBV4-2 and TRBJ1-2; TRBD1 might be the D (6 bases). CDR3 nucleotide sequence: TGTGCCAGCAGCCAAGAGATGTCAGGGGTCGGCTACACCTTC. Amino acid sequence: CASSQEMSGVGYTF.